The present T cell receptor (beta chain) was sequenced within a study of blood T cell repertoires in COVID-19. CDR1 and CDR2 (germline): MDHEN, SYDVKM. J gave up 6 bases and V 6 bases, and 5 bases lay outside the gene matches. The CDR3 has 14 residues. Here immunoSEQ multiplex PCR was the method, and the copy in TCRdb shows in-frame clones only, minus some. In the table there are some 89,000 clones, under 85% of which are singletons. This sequence originates from a man between 65 and 80 years old with acute or convalescent COVID-19. The chain uses TRBV28 and TRBJ2-1; 10 bases line up with TRBD2. The specimen sequenced was peripheral blood. The DNA for the CDR3 is TGTGCCAGCAGACCGAGCGGGGGGGCCAATGAGCAGTTCTTC. It translates to CASRPSGGANEQFF.